The 23 T cell receptor beta chains below were found in one sample sequenced in a study of cytomegalovirus exposure and HLA in healthy donors. Vbeta (60) and Jbeta (13) primers were used in the PCR. Produced via immunoSEQ multiplex PCR; TCRdb's table is partial and in-frame only. Recorded here are about 74,000 clones; the top ten clones represent 6.5% to 9.5%. The sample comprised PBMCs. These receptors all stem from a female donor in good health and CMV-seropositive.

In the case of this clone: The junction and the germline gene differ at one end; a read error may be behind it. The rearrangement joins TRBV30 to TRBJ2-1, with D possibly matching TRBD2 (6 bases). Germline V CDR1 and CDR2: GTSNPN, SVGIG (reference sequence). CDR3 length: 15 amino acids. The CDR3 sequence: CAGSPGGSSYNEQFF. CDR3 nucleotide sequence: TGTGCCGGGAGCCCTGGGGGGAGCTCCTACAATGAGCAGTTCTTC.

The chain couples TRBV2 to TRBJ1-4; D gene ambiguous. Trimming cost V 7 bases and J 3 bases, with 9 bases left between them. Germline-derived CDR1 and CDR2 are SNHLY and FYNNEI. This CDR3 has 13 residues. The CDR3: CASKKGANEKLFF. The CDR3 DNA sequence: TGTGCCAGCAAGAAGGGAGCTAATGAAAAACTGTTTTTT.

This chain joins TRBV28 and TRBJ1-2; the D gene is possibly TRBD1 (6 bases). The CDR3 is 13 residues long. Germline lookup yields CDR1 MDHEN and CDR2 SYDVKM. Trimming cost V 6 bases and J 4 bases, with 12 bases left between them. CDR3 bases: TGTGCCAGCAGAACAGGGCATATCTATGGCTACACCTTC. Translation gives CASRTGHIYGYTF.

V usage is TRBV7-2 and J usage is TRBJ2-3; D remains ambiguous. Germline assignment: CDR1 SGHTA and CDR2 FQGNSA. Deletions cut 5 bases from V and 1 base from J, with 7 bases between. CDR3 length: 13 residues. CDR3 in amino acids: CASSPGRTDTQYF. CDR3 bases: TGTGCCAGCAGCCCTGGGCGCACAGATACGCAGTATTTT. Supplemented by reference TRBV7-2 and TRBJ2-3, the full variable domain reads GAGVSQSPSNKVTEKGKDVELRCDPISGHTALYWYRQSLGQGLEFLIYFQGNSAPDKSGLPSDRFSAERTGGSVSTLTIQRTQQEDSAVYLCASSPGRTDTQYFGPGTRLTVL.

The V and J genes are TRBV5-1 and TRBJ2-3, with 10 bases aligning to TRBD2. The CDR3 is 19 residues long. J was trimmed by 1 base and V by 0 bases; bases with no gene match: 11. CDR1 and CDR2 from the germline V gene are SGHRS and YFSETQ. CDR3 sequence: CASSLGGSSGGPRTDTQYF. The CDR3 region has the DNA TGCGCCAGCAGCTTGGGGGGGAGTAGCGGGGGGCCTCGCACAGATACGCAGTATTTT.

The chain joins TRBV19 to TRBJ2-5; 11 bases fit TRBD1. Per germline, CDR1 LNHDA and CDR2 SQIVND (reference sequence). This CDR3 has 15 residues. V trimming: 3 bases; J trimming: 5 bases; junction bases outside the gene matches: 5. CDR3 protein: CASSIGQGARETQYF. In DNA, the CDR3 is TGTGCCAGTAGTATTGGACAGGGGGCACGGGAGACCCAGTACTTC.

This sequence joins TRBV9 and TRBJ2-3; TRBD1 matches 7 bases. Germline lookup yields CDR1 SGDLS and CDR2 YYNGEE. The length of the CDR3 is 14 residues. With V trimmed by 3 bases and J by 5 bases, 6 bases remained unmatched. This CDR3 reads CASSADRIQDTQYF. CDR3 nucleotides: TGTGCCAGCAGCGCGGACAGGATACAAGATACGCAGTATTTT.

J is TRBJ2-6 and V is TRBV27; 8 bases match TRBD1. There are 18 residues in the CDR3. Trimming removed 6 bases from V and 0 bases from J; junction bases left unmatched: 10. The V gene's germline CDR1 is MNHEY and CDR2 SMNVEV (reference sequence). DNA for the CDR3: TGTGCCAGCAGCCCTCGACAGGGGTCCCGCTCTGGGGCCAACGTCCTGACTTTC. It encodes CASSPRQGSRSGANVLTF.

V usage is TRBV30 and J usage is TRBJ2-7; TRBD1 might be the D (5 bases). The CDR3 extends over 12 amino acids. With 4 bases removed from V and 3 bases from J, the gap between germline ends came to 10 bases. The V gene's germline CDR1 is GTSNPN and CDR2 SVGIG (reference sequence). Here the CDR3 DNA reads TGTGCCTGGAAAATGGGGCACTACGAGCAGTACTTC. Translation gives CAWKMGHYEQYF.

The chain has TRBV19 and TRBJ2-4, with TRBD1 identical over 8 bases. The CDR3 consists of 16 residues. J lost 3 bases, V lost 4 bases, and 8 bases had no gene match. Per the germline V gene, CDR1 is LNHDA and CDR2 is SQIVND (reference sequence). The DNA for the CDR3 is TGTGCCAGTAGTAACCAGGGGGCTAGGGACAAAAACATTCAGTACTTC. Residues: CASSNQGARDKNIQYF.

For this clone: It is likely a read error, because the conserved phenylalanine at the end of the CDR3 is missing. No DNA is shown, since the ends of the CDR3 on it are uncertain; the CDR3 is the one TCRdb lists. V is TRBV4-3 and J is TRBJ1-6; the D call in the table, TRBD1, was not verified against the DNA. Germline V gene lookup returns CDR1 LGHNA and CDR2 YSLEER. Ends included, the CDR3 has 13 residues. The CDR3 spells CASSQEMRRQLLL.

The rearrangement joins TRBV9 to TRBJ2-4; 7 nucleotides match TRBD1. CDR3 size: 14 residues. Germline-derived CDR1 and CDR2 are SGDLS and YYNGEE. With V trimmed by 4 bases and J by 5 bases, 6 bases remained unmatched. The CDR3 region is CASSPRDRENIQYF. The CDR3, as DNA: TGTGCCAGCAGCCCAAGGGACAGAGAAAACATTCAGTACTTC.

The V and J genes are TRBV5-1 and TRBJ2-7; 8 positions agree with TRBD2. This CDR3 region has 16 residues. Looked up from germline, CDR1 is SGHRS and CDR2 is YFSETQ. V gave up 0 bases and J gave up 0 bases; unmatched junction bases: 5. This CDR3 reads CASSLEERESSYEQYF. CDR3 nucleotide sequence: TGCGCCAGCAGCTTGGAGGAGCGGGAGAGCTCCTACGAGCAGTACTTC.

Note on this clone: An end of the junction differs from the germline gene, which may be a read error. This chain connects TRBV15 to TRBJ1-5; D ambiguous. Germline V lookup: CDR1 LNHNV, CDR2 YYDKDF (reference sequence). The CDR3 has 19 residues. CDR3 residues: CVTSRDHAEAYYSNQPQHF. The CDR3 bases are TGTGTCACCAGCAGAGATCACGCAGAGGCCTACTATAGCAATCAGCCCCAGCATTTT.

CDR3 bases: TGTGCCAGCAGCATGCCGATGGGACTTGATAGGTACAATGAGCAGTTCTTC. Its translation: CASSMPMGLDRYNEQFF. The chain employs TRBV27 and TRBJ2-1; a possible D gene is TRBD2 (6 bases). The germline V gene has CDR1 MNHEY and CDR2 SMNVEV (reference sequence). V was trimmed by 6 bases and J by 4 bases, leaving 22 bases between them. This CDR3 spans 17 amino acids.

V and J are TRBV30 and TRBJ2-3; D uncertain. Per germline, CDR1 GTSNPN and CDR2 SVGIG (reference sequence). This CDR3 has 17 amino acids. V was shortened by 0 bases and J by 0 bases, with 16 bases between the two germline ends. The CDR3 DNA reads as TGTGCCTGGAGTGTATTTGGTCGCGGAACTAGCACAGATACGCAGTATTTT. As protein: CAWSVFGRGTSTDTQYF.

V and J are TRBV28 and TRBJ1-2, with a weak D call TRBD1 (6 bases). Germline V lookup: CDR1 MDHEN, CDR2 SYDVKM. V shed 7 bases and J shed 4 bases, with 19 bases lying between them. This CDR3 region has 15 residues. In DNA form, the CDR3 reads TGTGCCAGCACCTTGGGGGGGGCACAGCTCTATGGCTACACCTTC. Residues: CASTLGGAQLYGYTF.

The V and J genes are TRBV5-8 and TRBJ2-2; no reliable D call. From germline, CDR1 is SGHTS and CDR2 YDEGEE. V was clipped by 2 bases and J by 5 bases, with 13 bases between them. This CDR3 comprises 15 residues. The CDR3 nucleotides read TGTGCCAGCAGCTTTTTCAGGCCCCGGACCGGGGAGCTGTTTTTT. Its protein is CASSFFRPRTGELFF.

The chain is built from TRBV2 and TRBJ1-4; D unresolved. This CDR3 has 14 amino acids. V was clipped by 8 bases and J by 0 bases, with 10 bases between them. The germline gives CDR1 SNHLY, CDR2 FYNNEI. In DNA form, the CDR3 reads TGTGCCAGCCGCGGGTTGGCAACTAATGAAAAACTGTTTTTT. Residues: CASRGLATNEKLFF.

The chain employs TRBV6-1 and TRBJ1-5; 11 bases line up with TRBD1. The CDR3 length is 16 residues. The V and J ends lost 6 bases and 7 bases, in that order; junction bases with no gene match: 11. The germline V gene encodes CDR1 MNHNS and CDR2 SASEGT. The CDR3 nucleotides are TGTGCCAGCAGCGAACGGACAGGGGGCAGTGGGCAGCCCCAGCATTTT. Translated, it gives CASSERTGGSGQPQHF.

This chain connects TRBV6-6 to TRBJ1-5, with D maybe TRBD1 (6 bases). V was trimmed by 4 bases and J by 5 bases, leaving 18 bases between them. The germline V gene encodes CDR1 MNHNY and CDR2 SVGAGI (reference sequence). This CDR3 spans 16 amino acids. The CDR3 nucleotides are TGTGCCAGCAGTTTACCGACAGGCAACTCCGATCAGCCCCAGCATTTT. Its protein product is CASSLPTGNSDQPQHF.

This chain uses TRBV27 with TRBJ1-1; D is unresolved. CDR3 size: 13 residues. V was pared by 5 bases and J by 11 bases, with 18 bases between. Germline CDR1 and CDR2: MNHEY and SMNVEV (reference sequence). CDR3 DNA sequence: TGTGCCAGCAGTCCAAACTCTCACGTGTATGCTTTCTTT. Translation gives CASSPNSHVYAFF.

Concerning this clone itself: Other nucleotide sequences in the sample specify the same CDR3. The gene calls are TRBV18 and TRBJ2-7; 7 bases are shared with TRBD2. Germline V gives CDR1 KGHSH, CDR2 LQKENI. V was clipped by 1 base and J by 3 bases; unmatched bases: 3. The CDR3 extends over 14 amino acids. The CDR3 spells CASSPLAGDYEQYF. CDR3 nucleotide sequence: TGTGCCAGCTCACCACTGGCGGGAGACTACGAGCAGTACTTC.